These T cell receptor beta chains were read from a single sample in a study of technical replicates of blood from a few donors. The assay was immunoSEQ multiplex PCR, and TCRdb's table has in-frame clones only and misses some. This sample yields around 78,000 clones, of which about 93% are seen a single time; around 0.25% belongs to the top ten. Source material: T cells isolated from PBMCs. These receptors were taken from a human donor in good health. Both conserved end residues are part of each CDR3. Only some rows state a clone size, as once, few, many or a class for expanded clones.

TRBV5-1	-	TRBJ1-2	CASSLNSPNYGYTF
TRBV5-1	-	TRBJ1-4	CASSSSGEDEKLFF
TRBV5-6	-	TRBJ2-7	CASSLYQRPGGAYEQYF
TRBV6-6	-	TRBJ2-7	CASSLQGARVHEQYF
TRBV28	once	TRBJ2-1	CASNPPLRFNEQFF
TRBV5-4	few	TRBJ2-2	CASSRGAIANTGELFF
TRBV4-1	-	TRBJ1-5	CASSQDPYSNQPQHF
TRBV10-3	-	TRBJ1-5	CAISESKRGGPQPQHF
TRBV4-1	-	TRBJ1-5	CASSRQGSGQPQHF
TRBV9	-	TRBJ2-5	CASSGGQGATQYF
TRBV10-1	-	TRBJ1-1	CASSVGDLLKRNTEAFF
TRBV23-1	-	TRBJ1-2	CASSPPGSNYGYTF
TRBV6-1	-	TRBJ2-1	CASTSGQDNEQFF
TRBV21-1	-	TRBJ2-3	CASSKGWDRVSDTQYF
TRBV4-1	-	TRBJ1-1	CASSYSQTSTEAFF
TRBV6-6	-	TRBJ2-7	CASSYAGGPGYEQYF
TRBV2	-	TRBJ1-4	CASSGDSEKLFF
TRBV5-6	-	TRBJ1-2	CASSLIGDSNYGYTF
TRBV9	-	TRBJ1-1	CASSVGAGNQNTEAFF
TRBV10-1	-	TRBJ2-3	CASSDLVRDTQYF
TRBV5-1	-	TRBJ2-7	CASSLGLAGGPYEQYF
TRBV20-1	-	TRBJ2-3	CSAIRDTQYF
TRBV27	-	TRBJ2-5	CASRTGLGETQYF
TRBV6-5	-	TRBJ2-2	CASRGPSGVTGELFF
TRBV18	-	TRBJ1-5	CASSPLDRAGNQPQHF
TRBV28	-	TRBJ2-7	CASSLPDRGSPYEQYF
TRBV5-4	-	TRBJ1-4	CASSLAGTDNEKLFF
TRBV10-2	-	TRBJ2-3	CASSDVLAGGLDTQYF
TRBV27	-	TRBJ2-2	CASSLMRNTGELFF
TRBV7-7	-	TRBJ2-1	CASSPRLAAEQFF
TRBV19	-	TRBJ1-5	CASSIRDQPQHF
TRBV5-6	-	TRBJ2-6	CASSYTTYRVAGANVLTF
TRBV6-5	-	TRBJ1-6	CASRSGGPGNSPLHF
TRBV18	-	TRBJ2-7	CASSIVDEQYF
TRBV9	-	TRBJ2-7	CAYPGSGYEQYF
TRBV4-1	-	TRBJ2-5	CASSQVPGGRETQYF
TRBV6-1	-	TRBJ1-2	CASSLGFIAYGYTF
TRBV7-9	-	TRBJ1-2	CAGEGYTF